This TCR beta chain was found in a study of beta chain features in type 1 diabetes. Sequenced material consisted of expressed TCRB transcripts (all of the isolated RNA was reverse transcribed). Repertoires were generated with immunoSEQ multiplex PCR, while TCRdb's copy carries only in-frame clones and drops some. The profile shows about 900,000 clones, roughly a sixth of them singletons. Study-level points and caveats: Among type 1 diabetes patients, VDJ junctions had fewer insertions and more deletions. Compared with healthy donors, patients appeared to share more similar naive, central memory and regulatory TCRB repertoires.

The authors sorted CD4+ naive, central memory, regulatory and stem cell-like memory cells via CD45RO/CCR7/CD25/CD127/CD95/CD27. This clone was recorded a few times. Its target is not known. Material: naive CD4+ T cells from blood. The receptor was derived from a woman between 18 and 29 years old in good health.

The CDR3 loop is CASSLLLAYEQYF. CDR3 DNA: TGTGCCAGCAGCTTACTCCTGGCCTACGAGCAGTACTTC. The chain carries TRBV7-9 and TRBJ2-7; D ambiguous. CDR3 length equals 13 residues. Trimming removed 2 bases at V and 2 bases at J, with 7 bases between. Germline-derived CDR1 and CDR2 are SEHNR and FQNEAQ (reference sequence).